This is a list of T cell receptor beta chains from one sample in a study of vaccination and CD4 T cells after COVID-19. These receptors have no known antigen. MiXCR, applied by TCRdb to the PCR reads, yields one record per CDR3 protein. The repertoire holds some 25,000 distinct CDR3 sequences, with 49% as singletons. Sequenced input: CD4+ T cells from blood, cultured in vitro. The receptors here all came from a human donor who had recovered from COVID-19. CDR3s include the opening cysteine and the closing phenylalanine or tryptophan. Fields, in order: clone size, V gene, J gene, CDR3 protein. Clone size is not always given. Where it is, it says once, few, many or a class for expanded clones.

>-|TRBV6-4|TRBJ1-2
CASSVGGAGNYGYTF
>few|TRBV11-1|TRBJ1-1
CASSYSPLPGEWGTEAFF
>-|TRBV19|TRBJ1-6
CASTTGTENNSPLHF
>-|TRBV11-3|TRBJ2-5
CASSLSTSGRGETQYF
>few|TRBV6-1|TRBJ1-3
CASKVGPGSSGNTIYF
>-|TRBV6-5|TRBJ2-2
CASSSYDRVETGELFF
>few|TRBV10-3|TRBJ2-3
CAIRLVDSTDTQYF
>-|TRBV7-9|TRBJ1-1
CASSFITNTEAFF
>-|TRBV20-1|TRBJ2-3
CSARAGGPAVTQYF
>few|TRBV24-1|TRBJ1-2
CATSDPGGAENYGYTF
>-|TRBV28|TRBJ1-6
CASSLRGVRNSPLHF
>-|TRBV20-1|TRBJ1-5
CSAREAGPTSPQHF
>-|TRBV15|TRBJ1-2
CATSRAAERAVSNYGYTF
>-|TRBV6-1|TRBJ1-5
CASRGDTNQPQHF
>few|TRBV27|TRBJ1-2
CASSYEGAGGYTF
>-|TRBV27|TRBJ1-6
CASRNNPLGGDFSSYNSPLHF
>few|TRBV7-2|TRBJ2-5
CASSFWTSGRVQETQYF
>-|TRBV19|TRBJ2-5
CASSKQGAIETQYF
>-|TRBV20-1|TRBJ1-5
CSARRPVSNQPQHF
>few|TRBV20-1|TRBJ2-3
CSGPWGTDTQYF
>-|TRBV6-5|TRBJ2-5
CASSSDKWRQTQYF
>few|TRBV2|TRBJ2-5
CASSGRVGRVETQYF
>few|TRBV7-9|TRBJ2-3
CASSDQMTSRADTQYF
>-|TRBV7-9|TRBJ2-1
CASSPRGVRGFYNEQFF
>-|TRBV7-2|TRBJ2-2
CASDLGTKTGELFF
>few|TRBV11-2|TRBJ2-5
CASRGGREEETQYF
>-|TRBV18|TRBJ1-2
CASSRGQEQGYGYTF
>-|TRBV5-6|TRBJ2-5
CASSLVTGAQETQYF
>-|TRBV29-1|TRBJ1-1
CSVVYGRNTEAFF
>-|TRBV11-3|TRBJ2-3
CASSETGLLRRNTQYF
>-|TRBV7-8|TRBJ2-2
CASSLDGGPTMFF
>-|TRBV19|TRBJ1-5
CASSMVRHAGWSNQPQHF
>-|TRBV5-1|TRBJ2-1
CASSLAGETQFF
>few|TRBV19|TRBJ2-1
CASRSDRTYNEQFF
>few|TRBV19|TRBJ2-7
CASSTIAGDHYEQYF